A single sample is the source of the 7 T cell receptor beta chains below, sequenced in a study of patients and donors after allogeneic stem cell transplantation. TCRdb reprocessed the RT-PCR reads with MiXCR, giving one entry per CDR3 protein. The table includes approximately 200,000 distinct CDR3 sequences, about 37% detected once. The sequenced sample consisted of blood, either unsorted or a sorted T cell fraction (not recorded which). The receptors derive from a human donor who was either an allogeneic HSCT recipient or a stem cell or donor lymphocyte infusion donor (not recorded which). It is not recorded whose cells these are; they may come from a transplant donor.

J is TRBJ1-1 and V is TRBV30; unclear D gene. Trimming pared 4 bases from V and 4 bases from J, leaving 19 bases between. CDR1 is GTSNPN and CDR2 is SVGIG in the germline V gene (reference sequence). CDR3 length: 15 residues. The chain's CDR3 is CAWNLLEGGGTEAFF. The CDR3, as DNA: TGTGCCTGGAATCTTTTGGAGGGTGGCGGCACTGAAGCTTTCTTT.

The rearrangement links TRBV9 to TRBJ2-1; TRBD1 is a possible D gene (6 bases). The CDR3 is 18 residues long. V was cut by 3 bases and J by 0 bases, with 19 bases left in between. CDR1 and CDR2 (germline): SGDLS, YYNGEE. CDR3 sequence (DNA): TGTGCCAGCAGCGGAGGGGGTTATGGAATCGACTCCTACAATGAGCAGTTCTTC. As protein: CASSGGGYGIDSYNEQFF.

J is TRBJ1-1 and V is TRBV5-1; D is unresolved. Germline assignment: CDR1 SGHRS and CDR2 YFSETQ. The V end was cut by 0 bases, the J end by 2 bases, with 8 bases between. The CDR3 contains 14 residues. The CDR3 DNA reads TGCGCCAGCAGCTTGGATCTGGCAAACACTGAAGCTTTCTTT. Encoded protein: CASSLDLANTEAFF.

V usage is TRBV5-1 and J usage is TRBJ2-5; D is perhaps TRBD1 (5 bases). Trimming left V 0 bases short and J 2 bases short, with 5 bases between. Germline-derived CDR1 and CDR2 are SGHRS and YFSETQ. The CDR3 consists of 13 residues. CDR3 region: CASSLGQQETQYF. In nucleotides, the CDR3 is TGCGCCAGCAGCTTGGGACAGCAAGAGACCCAGTACTTC.

This chain joins TRBV13 and TRBJ2-4; possibly TRBD1 for D (6 bases). The CDR3 contains 16 residues. The germline V gene has CDR1 PRHDT and CDR2 FYEKMQ (reference sequence). Between the trimmed V and J ends, which lost 4 bases and 0 bases, there was a span of 13 bases. This chain's CDR3 is CASSYRVGLAKNIQYF. Written as DNA, the CDR3 is TGTGCCAGCAGCTACAGGGTGGGATTAGCCAAAAACATTCAGTACTTC.

This clonotype was counted once. This sequence joins TRBV29-1 and TRBJ2-5, with TRBD2 identical over 11 bases. The CDR3 runs to 16 residues. Looked up from germline, CDR1 is SQVTM and CDR2 is ANQGSEA. The junction had 4 bases not matched to a gene; V was cut back by 0 bases and J by 1 base. In DNA form, the CDR3 reads TGCAGCGTTGAAGATCCTCTAGCGGGGGGCCAAGAGACCCAGTACTTC. Protein sequence: CSVEDPLAGGQETQYF.

This clonotype was detected only a few times. The chain uses TRBV2 and TRBJ1-5; 7 nucleotides agree with TRBD1. Trimming removed 6 bases from V and 1 base from J; junction bases left unmatched: 6. This CDR3 has 15 amino acids. Germline V gene sequence: CDR1 SNHLY, CDR2 FYNNEI. The CDR3 protein is CASSRQGISNQPQHF. DNA of the CDR3: TGTGCCAGCAGCCGACAGGGTATAAGCAATCAGCCCCAGCATTTT.